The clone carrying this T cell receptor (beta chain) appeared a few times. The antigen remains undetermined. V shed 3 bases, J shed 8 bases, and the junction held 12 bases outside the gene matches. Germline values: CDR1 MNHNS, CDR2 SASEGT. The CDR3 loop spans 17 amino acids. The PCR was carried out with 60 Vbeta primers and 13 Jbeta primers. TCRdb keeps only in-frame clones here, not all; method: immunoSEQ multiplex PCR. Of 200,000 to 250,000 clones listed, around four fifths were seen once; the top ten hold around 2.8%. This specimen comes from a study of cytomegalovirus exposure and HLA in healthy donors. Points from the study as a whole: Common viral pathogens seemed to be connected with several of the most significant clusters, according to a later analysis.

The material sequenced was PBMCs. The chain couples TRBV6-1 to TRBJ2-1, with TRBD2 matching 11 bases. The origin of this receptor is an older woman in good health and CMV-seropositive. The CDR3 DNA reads TGTGCCAGCAGTGAGGGGGTAGCGGGAGGGCCTTGGTATGAGCAGTTCTTC. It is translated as CASSEGVAGGPWYEQFF.